Presented here are 20 T cell receptor beta chains from one specimen sequenced in a study of blood T cell repertoires in COVID-19. Sequencing was performed with immunoSEQ multiplex PCR; in TCRdb, only in-frame clones are kept and a portion is missing. The repertoire holds about 160,000 clones, with just under 90% as singletons. Sequences were obtained from peripheral blood. These receptor sequences come from a woman in her 70s with COVID-19, enrolled during active disease.

This sequence joins TRBV9 and TRBJ2-5; D not certain. The CDR3 has 12 amino acids. V lost 4 bases and J 3 bases, leaving 7 bases between the germline ends. The V gene's germline CDR1 is SGDLS and CDR2 YYNGEE. The CDR3 loop is CASSQAEETQYF. CDR3 DNA: TGTGCCAGCAGCCAGGCAGAAGAGACCCAGTACTTC.

The rearrangement joins TRBV2 to TRBJ1-3; no definite D call. V lost 6 bases to trimming and J lost 2 bases, with 14 bases between them. There are 15 residues in the CDR3. Germline values: CDR1 SNHLY, CDR2 FYNNEI. The CDR3 nucleotides are TGTGCCAGCAGCCCGGTCCCTGTCGCTGGAAACACCATATATTTT. It yields the protein CASSPVPVAGNTIYF. Using reference TRBV2 and TRBJ1-3 for the parts outside the CDR3, the full variable domain is EPEVTQTPSHQVTQMGQEVILRCVPISNHLYFYWYRQILGQKVEFLVSFYNNEISEKSEIFDDQFSVERPDGSNFTLKIRSTKLEDSAMYFCASSPVPVAGNTIYFGEGSWLTVV.

This chain uses TRBV7-8 with TRBJ1-5, with D unclear. The germline V gene encodes CDR1 SGHVS and CDR2 FQNEAQ. CDR3 length equals 15 residues. V lost 1 base, J lost 0 bases, and 7 bases lay in between. In DNA, the CDR3 is TGTGCCAGCAGCTTAGGAGATTATAGCAATCAGCCCCAGCATTTT. This sequence encodes CASSLGDYSNQPQHF.

The J gene is TRBJ2-5, the V gene TRBV12-2; TRBD2 is the table's D call and was not checked against the DNA. TRBV12-2 is designated a pseudogene. The CDR3 is 16 residues long. CDR3 loop: CASRRLDRGVKETQYF. CDR3 nucleotide sequence: TGTGCAAGTCGGCGCCTAGACCGGGGGGTAAAAGAGACCCAGTACTTC.

J is TRBJ2-2 and V is TRBV9; TRBD1 might be the D (6 bases). The CDR3 spans 17 residues. CDR1 is SGDLS, CDR2 YYNGEE, per germline. Trimming pared 0 bases from V and 4 bases from J, leaving 16 bases between. The CDR3 DNA reads TGTGCCAGCAGCGTAGTACAGGGCTCCACGGGCACCGGGGAGCTGTTTTTT. Protein product: CASSVVQGSTGTGELFF.

CDR3 residues: CASSQAQGGGYTF. The CDR3 nucleotides read TGTGCCAGCAGCCAAGCGCAGGGAGGAGGCTACACCTTC. The chain carries TRBV3-1 (or the pseudogene TRBV3-2) and TRBJ1-2; possible D gene TRBD1, 5 bases. The length of the CDR3 is 13 residues. Trimming shortened V by 1 base and J by 8 bases, and 11 bases separated the two germline ends. Germline values: CDR1 LGHDT, CDR2 YNNKEL (reference sequence).

J is TRBJ1-5 and V is TRBV5-6; 8 nucleotides match TRBD1. This CDR3 is built from 16 residues. V shed 4 bases, J shed 4 bases, and the junction held 10 bases outside the gene matches. CDR1 is SGHDT, CDR2 YYEEEE, per germline. CDR3 loop: CASSRRRTGSNQPQHF. CDR3 DNA sequence: TGTGCCAGCAGCAGGAGAAGGACAGGGAGTAATCAGCCCCAGCATTTT.

The V gene is TRBV11-2, the J gene TRBJ2-3; TRBD2 matches 7 bases. Unmatched junction bases numbered 8, after V lost 5 bases and J lost 3 bases. In germline, CDR1 is SGHAT, CDR2 FQNNGV. This CDR3 has 15 amino acids. In nucleotides, the CDR3 is TGTGCCAGCAGCCCCACCCGGACTAGTACAGATACGCAGTATTTT. As protein: CASSPTRTSTDTQYF.

The chain couples TRBV19 to TRBJ1-5, with 10 positions matching TRBD1. The trim removed 7 bases at V and 9 bases at J, leaving 12 bases unmatched. CDR1 and CDR2 from the germline V gene are LNHDA and SQIVND (reference sequence). The CDR3 spans 15 residues. The CDR3 spells CASKGTGATRRPQHF. The CDR3 region has the DNA TGTGCCAGTAAGGGGACAGGGGCCACGAGGAGGCCCCAGCATTTT.

This chain uses TRBV6-2 or TRBV6-3 with TRBJ1-5; possibly TRBD1 for D (5 bases). The germline V gene has CDR1 MNHEY and CDR2 SVGEGT. This CDR3 has 14 amino acids. V gave up 6 bases and J gave up 3 bases, with 12 bases separating them. The CDR3 region is CASSGQGSNQPQHF. Here the CDR3 DNA reads TGTGCCAGCAGCGGACAAGGCTCCAATCAGCCCCAGCATTTT.

This sequence joins TRBV6-1 and TRBJ2-5, with 8 bases fitting TRBD2. Germline trimming cut 3 bases from V and 7 bases from J; bases unmatched to any gene: 4. Germline-derived CDR1 and CDR2 are MNHNS and SASEGT. The CDR3 has 13 residues. This CDR3 is CASSELGGGTQYF. CDR3 bases: TGTGCCAGCAGTGAGCTCGGGGGGGGGACCCAGTACTTC.

The CDR3 region is CAVGRSNEKLFF. CDR3 in DNA: TGTGCCGTCGGGAGGTCGAATGAAAAACTGTTTTTT. The chain employs TRBV3-1 (or the pseudogene TRBV3-2) and TRBJ1-4; D call uncertain. The CDR3 length is 12 residues. Germline V gives CDR1 LGHDT, CDR2 YNNKEL (reference sequence). Trimming shortened V by 11 bases and J by 5 bases, and 12 bases separated the two germline ends.

J is TRBJ2-4 and V is TRBV3-1 (or the pseudogene TRBV3-2); the match to TRBD1 covers 7 bases. Trimming at V came to 4 bases and at J to 5 bases, leaving 11 bases not matched to a gene. The germline CDR1 and CDR2 sequences are LGHDT and YNNKEL (reference sequence). The CDR3 extends over 16 amino acids. The CDR3: CASSRRTAGTENIQYF. For the CDR3, the DNA is TGTGCCAGCAGCCGACGCACCGCCGGGACAGAAAACATTCAGTACTTC.

The J gene is TRBJ1-5, the V gene TRBV27, with TRBD1 identical over 7 bases. The V segment lost 0 bases and the J segment 7 bases; nucleotides outside the gene matches: 6. The CDR3 totals 15 residues. Germline V lookup: CDR1 MNHEY, CDR2 SMNVEV (reference sequence). The DNA of the CDR3 is TGTGCCAGCAGTTTATCCCCAGGGGGGCTGCAGCCCCAGCATTTT. Its protein is CASSLSPGGLQPQHF.

This chain connects TRBV2 to TRBJ2-1, with 9 bases that match TRBD1. J lost 4 bases, V lost 7 bases, and 5 bases had no gene match. CDR1 SNHLY and CDR2 FYNNEI come from the germline V gene. The CDR3 runs to 14 residues. In DNA, the CDR3 is TGTGCCAGCAACCCGGGACAGGGTTACAATGAGCAGTTCTTC. It is translated as CASNPGQGYNEQFF.

The genes are TRBV7-2 and TRBJ1-4, with D maybe TRBD1 (5 bases). V was pared by 1 base and J by 8 bases, with 8 bases between. Germline loops: CDR1 SGHTA, CDR2 FQGNSA. The CDR3 sequence is 13 residues long. The DNA of the CDR3 is TGTGCCAGCAGCTTAGAAAGGGGAGAAAAACTGTTTTTT. Translation gives CASSLERGEKLFF.

The chain combines TRBV9 with TRBJ1-3; TRBD1 matches at 9 bases. The germline V gene has CDR1 SGDLS and CDR2 YYNGEE. This CDR3 is built from 15 residues. The V and J ends lost 2 bases and 7 bases, in that order; junction bases with no gene match: 7. CDR3 sequence: CASSVRTGDGNTIYF. CDR3 bases: TGTGCCAGCAGCGTTCGGACAGGGGACGGTAACACCATATATTTT.

The chain employs TRBV11-3 and TRBJ1-1, with no clear D. There are 13 residues in the CDR3. Between the trimmed V and J ends, which lost 0 bases and 7 bases, there was a span of 9 bases. CDR1 SGHNT and CDR2 YENEEA come from the germline V gene. The CDR3 reads CASSLEADLEAFF. The CDR3 region has the DNA TGTGCCAGCAGCTTAGAGGCTGATCTTGAAGCTTTCTTT.

The chain combines TRBV5-1 with TRBJ1-1; a weak D match, TRBD1 (6 bases). CDR1 SGHRS and CDR2 YFSETQ come from the germline V gene. The V gene lost 0 bases and the J gene lost 1 base, with 16 bases spanning the gap. The CDR3 runs to 17 residues. CDR3 sequence reads: CASSLEGDTPKNTEAFF. As DNA, the CDR3 is TGCGCCAGCAGCTTGGAGGGGGACACCCCTAAGAACACTGAAGCTTTCTTT.

The chain combines TRBV6-2 or TRBV6-3 with TRBJ1-2; TRBD1 might be the D (5 bases). Trimming removed 5 bases from V and 4 bases from J, with 14 bases in between. This CDR3 is built from 14 residues. CDR1 MNHEY and CDR2 SVGEGT come from the germline V gene. The CDR3 protein is CASSAGAGTYGYTF. CDR3 coding DNA: TGTGCCAGCAGTGCCGGCGCGGGGACCTATGGCTACACCTTC.